These 22 T cell receptor beta chains were sequenced from one sample in a study of identifying expanded T cells in peripheral blood (dated by TCRdb to about 2019). To prepare the library, the immunoSEQ multiplex PCR assay was applied. TCRdb obtained this table from immuneACCESS and retained in-frame rearrangements with V and J assigned. These tables miss some clones; where compared with another copy, unresolved V genes account for less than half of the shortfall, and the remainder is unexplained. For this sample the table gives about 100,000 clones, of which around nine tenths were detected only once. Jointly, the top ten make up approximately 6% of the sample. The sequenced material came from blood. The source is a person between 18 and 75 years old in good health.

The chain is built from TRBV28 and TRBJ1-6; tentatively, D is TRBD1 (5 bases). The germline gives CDR1 MDHEN, CDR2 SYDVKM. This CDR3 is built from 14 residues. The V end was cut by 6 bases, the J end by 6 bases, with 12 bases between. CDR3 nucleotides: TGTGCCAGCAGGGTGGGACGCCTTAATTCACCCCTCCACTTT. Encoded protein: CASRVGRLNSPLHF.

The DNA of the CDR3 is TGTGCCAGCGCGCTACTAAGGGGTACCACTGAAGCTTTCTTT. Encoded protein: CASALLRGTTEAFF. The chain links TRBV5-8 to TRBJ1-1; TRBD1 might be the D (5 bases). Trimming shortened V by 7 bases and J by 4 bases, and 17 bases separated the two germline ends. Germline V gene data show CDR1 as SGHTS and CDR2 as YDEGEE. This CDR3 comprises 14 residues.

The genes are TRBV9 and TRBJ1-2, with 8 nucleotides matching TRBD1. The germline CDR1 and CDR2 sequences are SGDLS and YYNGEE. Trimming took 0 bases from V and 7 from J; bases not matched to a gene: 11. The CDR3 loop spans 16 amino acids. CDR3 bases: TGTGCCAGCAGCGTAGGCTCAGGGCAGGGGGCGATTGGCTACACCTTC. This codes for CASSVGSGQGAIGYTF.

The genes are TRBV9 and TRBJ2-7; TRBD2 might be the D (6 bases). CDR1 is SGDLS and CDR2 is YYNGEE in the germline V gene. The CDR3 covers 13 residues. V dropped 4 bases and J dropped 7 bases, with 15 bases sitting between them. The CDR3 nucleotides are TGTGCCAGCAGCCTCCTACCTGGGGGGGAGCAGTACTTC. This gives the protein CASSLLPGGEQYF.

V usage is TRBV18 and J usage is TRBJ1-1, with 8 bases lining up with TRBD1. The ends lost 4 bases at V and 4 bases at J; junction bases unmatched: 11. CDR3 length equals 16 residues. Germline assignment: CDR1 KGHSH and CDR2 LQKENI. The CDR3: CASSLRPGGGGTEAFF. The DNA of the CDR3 is TGTGCCAGCTCACTTCGGCCAGGGGGCGGAGGCACTGAAGCTTTCTTT.

V usage is TRBV19 and J usage is TRBJ1-5; D not certain. Trimming pared 10 bases from V and 1 base from J, leaving 14 bases between. Germline V gene data show CDR1 as LNHDA and CDR2 as SQIVND (reference sequence). There are 14 residues in the CDR3. The CDR3 DNA sequence: TGTGCCACCTGTCCCGGTATCAGCAATCAGCCCCAGCATTTT. It encodes CATCPGISNQPQHF.

This chain connects TRBV30 to TRBJ1-1; possible D gene TRBD1, 5 bases. Trimming took off 0 bases at V and 0 bases at J, with 8 bases between the two ends. The germline gives CDR1 GTSNPN, CDR2 SVGIG (reference sequence). The CDR3 loop spans 14 amino acids. The DNA for the CDR3 is TGTGCCTGGAGTGTGGGGGGGATGAACACTGAAGCTTTCTTT. This codes for CAWSVGGMNTEAFF.

The rearrangement links TRBV11-3 to TRBJ2-3; 15 bases match TRBD2. Trimming cost V 5 bases and J 5 bases; bases outside gene matches: 5. This CDR3 is built from 16 residues. Germline CDR1 is SGHNT and CDR2 is YENEEA. The CDR3 here is CASSGGTSGGKDTQYF. The CDR3 DNA follows: TGTGCCAGCAGCGGAGGGACTAGCGGGGGGAAAGATACGCAGTATTTT.

V and J are TRBV6-6 and TRBJ2-3; tentatively, D is TRBD1 or TRBD2 (6 bases each). This CDR3 comprises 14 residues. The V end lost 4 bases, the J end lost 3 bases, and 11 bases lay between the germline ends. The germline gives CDR1 MNHNY, CDR2 SVGAGI (reference sequence). The CDR3 DNA reads as TGTGCCAGCAGTTGGGGGGCCAGAACAGATACGCAGTATTTT. It is translated as CASSWGARTDTQYF.

V and J are TRBV11-2 and TRBJ1-1, with a tentative D call TRBD1 (5 bases). This CDR3 is built from 13 residues. CDR1 and CDR2 from the germline V gene are SGHAT and FQNNGV. The V gene lost 3 bases and the J gene lost 10 bases, with 15 bases spanning the gap. The CDR3 sequence: CASSFEVEGRAFF. In DNA, the CDR3 is TGTGCCAGCAGCTTTGAGGTAGAGGGGAGAGCTTTCTTT.

This sequence joins TRBV5-1 and TRBJ1-1; D ambiguous. The CDR3 has 14 amino acids. The V and J ends lost 0 bases and 1 base respectively, with 7 bases between them. Germline V gives CDR1 SGHRS, CDR2 YFSETQ. In DNA, the CDR3 is TGCGCCAGCAGCTTGGTCGCAGCGAACACTGAAGCTTTCTTT. This encodes CASSLVAANTEAFF.

The chain combines TRBV11-3 with TRBJ2-2; unclear D gene. V was shortened by 6 bases and J by 6 bases, with 11 bases between the two germline ends. Germline V gives CDR1 SGHNT, CDR2 YENEEA. The CDR3 sequence is 13 residues long. Written as DNA, the CDR3 is TGTGCCAGCAGTTACATAGGCGCCGGGGAGCTGTTTTTT. Translation: CASSYIGAGELFF.

The chain is built from TRBV27 and TRBJ2-2, with 15 positions matching TRBD2. The CDR3 contains 19 residues. V gave up 5 bases and J gave up 7 bases; unmatched junction bases: 14. Germline V CDR1 and CDR2: MNHEY, SMNVEV (reference sequence). CDR3 in amino acids: CASSAYPGLAGGVSGELFF. The CDR3 DNA is TGTGCCAGCAGTGCCTACCCGGGACTAGCGGGGGGCGTAAGCGGGGAGCTGTTTTTT.

The chain links TRBV19 to TRBJ1-1; the match to TRBD1 covers 9 bases. CDR1 is LNHDA, CDR2 SQIVND, per germline (reference sequence). This CDR3 is 13 amino acids long. Trimming cost V 11 bases and J 0 bases; bases outside gene matches: 4. This CDR3 reads CAADRGMNTEAFF. The CDR3 region has the DNA TGTGCCGCAGACAGGGGGATGAACACTGAAGCTTTCTTT. The entire variable domain, with the rest obtained from reference TRBV19 and TRBJ1-1, is as follows: DGGITQSPKYLFRKEGQNVTLSCEQNLNHDAMYWYRQDPGQGLRLIYYSQIVNDFQKGDIAEGYSVSREKKESFPLTVTSAQKNPTAFYLCAADRGMNTEAFFGQGTRLTVV.

The V and J genes are TRBV11-2 and TRBJ2-7; no reliable D call. V was shortened by 1 base and J by 2 bases, with 12 bases between the two germline ends. From germline, CDR1 is SGHAT and CDR2 FQNNGV. The CDR3 consists of 15 residues. In DNA, the CDR3 is TGTGCCAGCAGCTTAGTGGACGGAAAAACCTACGAGCAGTACTTC. Amino acid sequence: CASSLVDGKTYEQYF.

V usage is TRBV6-1 and J usage is TRBJ2-1; the match to TRBD1 covers 7 bases. Unmatched junction bases numbered 5, after V lost 4 bases and J lost 8 bases. There are 13 residues in the CDR3. In germline, CDR1 is MNHNS, CDR2 SASEGT. The CDR3 bases are TGTGCCAGCAGTGGACAGGGCGGGCATGAGCAGTTCTTC. Residues: CASSGQGGHEQFF.

The genes are TRBV18 and TRBJ1-2, with TRBD1 as a possible D gene (5 bases). The CDR3 totals 15 residues. Trimming pared 6 bases from V and 4 bases from J, leaving 18 bases between. In germline, CDR1 is KGHSH, CDR2 LQKENI. For the CDR3, the DNA is TGTGCCAGCTCGCCAACCGACACAGGAGCCTATGGCTACACCTTC. Translation gives CASSPTDTGAYGYTF.

This clone has more than one count but fewer than ten. The rearrangement joins TRBV10-1 to TRBJ1-2, with D uncertain. Germline lookup yields CDR1 WNHNN and CDR2 SYGVQD (reference sequence). V was pared by 7 bases and J by 4 bases, with 13 bases between. The CDR3 sequence is 13 residues long. CDR3 sequence (DNA): TGCGCCAGCAAGACCCGGGGAGTCTATGGCTACACCTTC. Residues: CASKTRGVYGYTF.

The chain recombines TRBV25-1 with TRBJ2-1, with 7 bases matching TRBD2. CDR3 length: 16 residues. With 3 bases clipped from V and 5 bases from J, the junction kept 10 bases outside the gene matches. The V gene's germline CDR1 is MGHDK and CDR2 SYGVNS. DNA of the CDR3: TGTGCCAGCAGTGAGATTGGGGGGGTCCGAAACAATGAGCAGTTCTTC. Amino acid sequence: CASSEIGGVRNNEQFF.

The chain is built from TRBV7-2 and TRBJ1-4; a weak D match, TRBD1 (6 bases). CDR1 is SGHTA and CDR2 is FQGNSA in the germline V gene. Between the trimmed V and J ends, which lost 6 bases and 5 bases, there was a span of 22 bases. The CDR3 runs 17 residues. DNA for the CDR3: TGTGCCAGCAGAACCGGGAGGGGGTCACCGACGAATGAAAAACTGTTTTTT. It encodes CASRTGRGSPTNEKLFF.

The chain combines TRBV7-2 with TRBJ2-7; 10 positions agree with TRBD1. Germline assignment: CDR1 SGHTA and CDR2 FQGNSA. The CDR3 has 13 amino acids. Losses at the gene ends were 5 bases for V and 4 bases for J; bases not matched to a gene: 2. CDR3 bases: TGTGCCAGCAGCCGGGACAGGGGTTACGAGCAGTACTTC. Protein sequence: CASSRDRGYEQYF.

The chain carries TRBV14 and TRBJ2-1, with D possibly matching TRBD1 (6 bases). The ends were cut back, 1 base at V and 10 bases at J, with 14 bases in the middle. The CDR3 is 14 residues long. Per germline, CDR1 SGHDN and CDR2 FVKESK. Here the CDR3 reads CASSQARQDGEQFF. CDR3 nucleotide sequence: TGTGCCAGCAGCCAAGCCCGACAGGACGGGGAGCAGTTCTTC.